In this sample, the clone carrying this T cell receptor beta chain turned up a few times. Antigen specificity is unknown. CDR3 length: 11 residues. Germline V lookup: CDR1 LNHDA, CDR2 SQIVND (reference sequence). Between the trimmed V and J ends, which lost 6 bases and 8 bases, there was a span of 10 bases. Sufficient DNA from normal breast often required roughly 90-310 mg tissue. The sample belongs to a study of early stage breast cancer tumors. Study-wide findings and caveats: Most shared enriched TCRB sequences were commonly generated ones.

Each sample had two DNA replicates, 0.5 ug blood or roughly 1.4 ug tissue. Clones were read by immunoSEQ multiplex PCR, and TCRdb kept only the in-frame ones, dropping some. The sample yields 5,500 to 7,000 clones, less than 75% seen once. J is TRBJ1-2 and V is TRBV19, with D hard to call. The receptor was derived from a person aged 40 to 49 with breast cancer. Sequenced sample: normal breast tissue next to the tumor. CDR3 nucleotide sequence: TGTGCCAGTAGCCTCTCGGAAGGCTACACCTTC. It codes for CASSLSEGYTF.